Presented here are 30 T cell receptor beta chains from one specimen sequenced in a study of post-analysis software for immune sequencing data. Study-level points and caveats: TRBV segments more frequent in patients than in controls numbered several and included TRBV5-6, TRBV5-1 and TRBV20-1.

Unique-molecular-identifier-tagged TCR beta cDNA libraries were used. One entry per CDR3 protein, called by TCRdb with MiXCR from the PCR reads. The sample records hundreds of thousands of distinct CDR3 sequences, 55% to 60% being singletons. These TCRs' antigens remain unknown. The sample consisted of blood. Source of these receptors: a girl aged 2 to 9 with multiple sclerosis.

V and J are TRBV20-1 and TRBJ2-1; 8 positions match TRBD2. Looked up from germline, CDR1 is DFQATT and CDR2 is SNEGSKA (reference sequence). This CDR3 has 17 amino acids. The junction had 17 bases not matched to a gene; V was cut back by 6 bases and J by 4 bases. The CDR3 DNA reads TGCAGTGCCCCTGGCTTGTTCGGCCTAGCGGGTTACAATGAGCAGTTCTTC. Its protein product is CSAPGLFGLAGYNEQFF.

This clonotype has just a few counts. The V call is TRBV25-1, the J call TRBJ2-3; D ambiguous. V was clipped by 2 bases and J by 1 base, with 16 bases between them. Germline CDR1 MGHDK, CDR2 SYGVNS. The CDR3 extends over 17 amino acids. CDR3 nucleotides: TGTGCCAGCAGTGAAGGGCGAATCGCCCGGGGCACAGATACGCAGTATTTT. Protein product: CASSEGRIARGTDTQYF.

The rearrangement links TRBV10-3 to TRBJ1-2; D is undetermined. Trimming took off 10 bases at V and 6 bases at J, with 24 bases between the two ends. Germline lookup yields CDR1 ENHRY and CDR2 SYGVKD. This CDR3 is built from 15 residues. The CDR3 coding sequence is TGTGCCACCCTAGCACAGACCGGGTCTCCTCATGGCTACACCTTC. Its translation: CATLAQTGSPHGYTF.

The genes are TRBV4-3 and TRBJ2-1, with D possibly TRBD1 on 5 matching bases. The CDR3 has 14 residues. Germline V gene sequence: CDR1 LGHNA, CDR2 YSLEER. Deletions cut 0 bases from V and 6 bases from J, with 9 bases between. CDR3 DNA sequence: TGCGCCAGCAGCCAAGATAGGGGTATCAATGAGCAGTTCTTC. The encoded protein is CASSQDRGINEQFF.

In this sample, this clonotype turned up a few times. The rearrangement links TRBV20-1 to TRBJ2-1, with 9 nucleotides matching TRBD2. V shed 5 bases, J shed 3 bases, and the junction held 2 bases outside the gene matches. This CDR3 region has 13 residues. The germline V gene encodes CDR1 DFQATT and CDR2 SNEGSKA (reference sequence). CDR3 nucleotides: TGCAGTGCTTTTAGCGGGGGCTACAATGAGCAGTTCTTC. It yields the protein CSAFSGGYNEQFF.

This rearrangement joins TRBV7-9 to TRBJ2-1; TRBD2 agrees at 7 bases. This CDR3 comprises 15 residues. Germline CDR1 SEHNR, CDR2 FQNEAQ (reference sequence). The J segment lost 0 bases and the V segment lost 4 bases, leaving 3 bases of the junction unmatched. CDR3 residues: CASSSSGYSYNEQFF. The CDR3 coding sequence is TGTGCCAGCAGCTCTAGCGGATACTCCTACAATGAGCAGTTCTTC.

The chain uses TRBV6-4 and TRBJ2-5, with a tentative D call TRBD2 (5 bases). Gene TRBJ2-7 matches the end of the DNA better, so the J call may be wrong. The CDR3 is 15 residues long. The V gene's germline CDR1 is MRHNA and CDR2 SNTAGT. The CDR3 DNA reads as TGTGCCAGCGAGGGCGGAAGGGCGCAGGAGTTCGAGCAGTACTTC. This gives the protein CASEGGRAQEFEQYF.

The rearrangement uses TRBV19 and TRBJ2-7, with a weak D call TRBD2 (6 bases). Looked up from germline, CDR1 is LNHDA and CDR2 is SQIVND (reference sequence). The CDR3 has 15 residues. V lost 5 bases and J lost 2, with 16 bases in between. Written as DNA, the CDR3 is TGTGCCAGTAGTCCACGACTAGGTCGACCCTACGAGCAGTACTTC. Translation: CASSPRLGRPYEQYF.

In its sample, this clonotype was seen once. V gene TRBV12-3 or TRBV12-4 combines with J gene TRBJ1-2; D unclear. V lost 5 bases and J lost 1, with 20 bases in between. The CDR3 is made up of 17 amino acids. In nucleotides, the CDR3 is TGTGCCAGCAGTCCGACGGATCAAACACTAGTTAACTATGGCTACACCTTC. Its translation: CASSPTDQTLVNYGYTF.

The V gene is TRBV7-9, the J gene TRBJ2-5; D gene uncertain. Trimming took 2 bases from V and 1 from J, leaving 11 bases between them. CDR3 length: 15 amino acids. The germline gives CDR1 SEHNR, CDR2 FQNEAQ (reference sequence). The CDR3 region is CASSLNRGAQETQYF. The CDR3 DNA sequence: TGTGCCAGCAGCTTAAATAGAGGTGCCCAAGAGACCCAGTACTTC.

This clonotype turned up a few times. The J gene is TRBJ2-1, the V gene TRBV10-3, with TRBD2 identical over 11 bases. The CDR3 spans 15 residues. Germline V gene sequence: CDR1 ENHRY, CDR2 SYGVKD. After removal of 5 bases from V and 3 bases from J, the junction contained 3 bases not matched to a gene. The CDR3 nucleotides are TGTGCCATCAGTACTACTAGCGGGGGCTACAATGAGCAGTTCTTC. It is translated as CAISTTSGGYNEQFF.

This chain uses TRBV5-8 with TRBJ1-2, with D hard to call. V was clipped by 0 bases and J by 4 bases, with 19 bases between them. Germline assignment: CDR1 SGHTS and CDR2 YDEGEE. This CDR3 is 17 amino acids long. The CDR3 DNA reads as TGTGCCAGCAGCTTGGCTCATCTCCTGGGTATCGTCTATGGCTACACCTTC. This gives the protein CASSLAHLLGIVYGYTF.

This clonotype was observed a few times. The chain recombines TRBV2 with TRBJ1-2; no firm D call. This CDR3 has 14 residues. Germline V gives CDR1 SNHLY, CDR2 FYNNEI. With 2 bases removed from V and 2 bases from J, the gap between germline ends came to 9 bases. The CDR3 DNA sequence: TGTGCCAGCAGTGAAACCCGGGCGAACTATGGCTACACCTTC. Translated: CASSETRANYGYTF.

This clonotype showed up just a few times. The chain has TRBV29-1 and TRBJ1-2, with D unclear. V was cut by 6 bases and J by 5 bases, with 10 bases left in between. CDR1 and CDR2 from the germline V gene are SQVTM and ANQGSEA. This CDR3 has 11 residues. The CDR3 is CSVDGGYGYTF. The CDR3 DNA follows: TGCAGCGTGGATGGAGGATATGGCTACACCTTC.

This clonotype was seen a handful of times. The chain joins TRBV14 to TRBJ2-1; D call uncertain. CDR3 length: 13 amino acids. Germline CDR1 SGHDN, CDR2 FVKESK. V shed 3 bases and J shed 4 bases, with 7 bases lying between them. DNA of the CDR3: TGTGCCAGCAGCCATGGCCTTTACAATGAGCAGTTCTTC. Protein: CASSHGLYNEQFF.

The chain joins TRBV2 to TRBJ2-5; perhaps TRBD2 as D (6 bases). The CDR3 spans 17 residues. Per germline, CDR1 SNHLY and CDR2 FYNNEI. V was clipped by 0 bases and J by 4 bases, with 18 bases between them. CDR3 protein: CASSEAGGSMKRETQYF. For the CDR3, the DNA is TGTGCCAGCAGTGAAGCGGGGGGTAGCATGAAGAGAGAGACCCAGTACTTC.

The gene calls are TRBV3-1 and TRBJ2-5; possible D gene TRBD1, 6 bases. This CDR3 comprises 17 residues. The V end was cut by 3 bases, the J end by 1 base, with 18 bases between. Germline CDR1 LGHDT, CDR2 YNNKEL (reference sequence). The CDR3 DNA reads TGTGCCAGCAGCCAGTACAGACAGGCCCTCCGCCAAGAGACCCAGTACTTC. As protein: CASSQYRQALRQETQYF.

In the case of this clonotype: Germline and junction disagree at one end, which may indicate a read error. V is TRBV10-2 and J is TRBJ2-7; no definite D call. Germline V CDR1 and CDR2: WSHSY, SAAADI. CDR3 length equals 12 residues. CDR3 region: CANSDPPYEQYF. CDR3 nucleotide sequence: TGCGCCAACAGTGATCCCCCCTACGAGCAGTACTTC.

The rearrangement uses TRBV20-1 and TRBJ1-2, with TRBD1 as a possible D gene (5 bases). The CDR3 sequence is 13 residues long. Germline assignment: CDR1 DFQATT and CDR2 SNEGSKA (reference sequence). V was clipped by 4 bases and J by 3 bases, with 12 bases between them. The chain's CDR3 is CSANTGAYYGYTF. CDR3 nucleotides: TGCAGTGCTAATACCGGGGCCTACTATGGCTACACCTTC.

For this clonotype: Relative to the germline gene, one junction end is altered; a read error may explain this. This chain joins TRBV12-3 or TRBV12-4 and TRBJ1-5; tentative D call: TRBD1 (6 bases). This CDR3 has 16 residues. CDR3 region: CASRVATGMGNQLQHF. The CDR3 nucleotides are TGTGCCAGCAGAGTCGCAACAGGGATGGGCAATCAGCTCCAGCATTTT.

The V gene is TRBV12-3 or TRBV12-4, the J gene TRBJ2-3; 7 nucleotides align to TRBD2. The V gene end was trimmed by 3 bases and the J gene end by 3 bases; junction bases not matched to a gene: 6. CDR3 length: 15 amino acids. The CDR3 here is CASSFPGLGTDTQYF. The DNA of the CDR3 is TGTGCCAGCAGTTTCCCCGGACTAGGTACAGATACGCAGTATTTT.

Worth noting for this clonotype: One end of the junction does not line up with germline, which may come from a read error. This rearrangement joins TRBV4-1 to TRBJ2-1, with TRBD2 identical over 10 bases. Germline V gene lookup returns CDR1 MGHRA and CDR2 YSYEKL. This CDR3 region has 15 residues. The CDR3 region is CASSQSGRASDEQFF. The CDR3 DNA sequence: TGCGCCAGTAGCCAAAGCGGGAGGGCCAGCGATGAGCAGTTCTTC.

V usage is TRBV4-1 and J usage is TRBJ1-2; D unresolved. The germline V gene encodes CDR1 MGHRA and CDR2 YSYEKL. The CDR3 covers 12 residues. Deletions cut 5 bases from V and 8 bases from J, with 12 bases between. Here the CDR3 DNA reads TGCGCCAGCAGCGGGTCTTGGAGCGGCTACACCTTC. The encoded protein is CASSGSWSGYTF.

This clonotype occurred once. The chain employs TRBV3-1 and TRBJ1-6; D not resolved. CDR3 length equals 13 residues. The V gene's germline CDR1 is LGHDT and CDR2 YNNKEL (reference sequence). Trimming shortened V by 3 bases and J by 7 bases, and 7 bases separated the two germline ends. CDR3 sequence reads: CASSQDQNSPLHF. CDR3 DNA: TGTGCCAGCAGCCAGGACCAGAATTCACCCCTCCACTTT.

The chain uses TRBV25-1 and TRBJ2-1, with 7 bases identical to TRBD1. The J call is uncertain, as TRBJ2-7 better fits the DNA end. The germline V gene encodes CDR1 MGHDK and CDR2 SYGVNS. CDR3 length: 14 amino acids. CDR3 sequence: CASSTGDRFHEQYF. The CDR3 nucleotides read TGTGCCAGCAGCACAGGGGATAGATTCCACGAGCAGTACTTC.

This clonotype was seen repeatedly, ten times or more. V gene TRBV3-1 combines with J gene TRBJ2-1; 9 nucleotides align to TRBD2. V was pared by 4 bases and J by 0 bases, with 1 base of the junction left unmatched. The CDR3 consists of 15 residues. CDR1 and CDR2 (germline): LGHDT, YNNKEL (reference sequence). The CDR3: CASSPSGDSYNEQFF. For the CDR3, the DNA is TGTGCCAGCAGCCCTAGCGGGGACTCCTACAATGAGCAGTTCTTC.

The sample holds one count of this clonotype. The gene calls are TRBV7-2 and TRBJ2-1, with TRBD2 matching over 8 bases. The V segment lost 3 bases and the J segment 5 bases; nucleotides outside the gene matches: 6. There are 15 residues in the CDR3. Germline V gene data show CDR1 as SGHTA and CDR2 as FQGNSA. The CDR3, as DNA: TGTGCCAGCAGCTTGCCGGGACTAGTACACAATGAGCAGTTCTTC. Protein: CASSLPGLVHNEQFF. Supplemented by reference TRBV7-2 and TRBJ2-1, the full variable domain reads GAGVSQSPSNKVTEKGKDVELRCDPISGHTALYWYRQSLGQGLEFLIYFQGNSAPDKSGLPSDRFSAERTGGSVSTLTIQRTQQEDSAVYLCASSLPGLVHNEQFFGPGTRLTVL.

J is TRBJ2-7 and V is TRBV28; D is ambiguous. CDR1 is MDHEN, CDR2 SYDVKM, per germline. The V end was cut by 3 bases, the J end by 9 bases, with 12 bases between. There are 12 residues in the CDR3. CDR3 amino acids: CASSLGQVGQYF. The CDR3 DNA reads TGTGCCAGCAGTTTGGGCCAGGTGGGGCAGTACTTC.

This chain joins TRBV20-1 and TRBJ2-5, with 11 positions matching TRBD2. The DNA end is a closer match to TRBJ2-7, so the J assignment may be wrong. This CDR3 contains 15 residues. Per the germline V gene, CDR1 is DFQATT and CDR2 is SNEGSKA (reference sequence). In DNA, the CDR3 is TGCAGTGCCTGGGGACTAGCGGCCCTAGGCTACGAGCAGTACTTC. Translation gives CSAWGLAALGYEQYF.

The chain joins TRBV12-3 or TRBV12-4 to TRBJ2-7; the D gene is possibly TRBD2 (5 bases). The CDR3 totals 11 residues. V was cut by 5 bases and J by 6 bases, with 8 bases left in between. CDR3 residues: CASSRRGEQYF. Written as DNA, the CDR3 is TGTGCCAGCAGTCGTCGGGGCGAGCAGTACTTC.